These 16 T cell receptor beta chains were all obtained from the same sample, sequenced in a study of T cell repertoires in cytomegalovirus infection. From the reads, TCRdb called clonotypes with MiXCR, one entry per CDR3 protein. The sample has 250,000 to 300,000 distinct CDR3 sequences, roughly 10% seen once. The sample comprised PBMCs. Receptors were obtained from a human donor in good health (CMV status not recorded). Some clones in this sample may be carry-over from other donors' samples.

This clonotype was picked up many times. The chain uses TRBV7-3 and TRBJ2-1, with 9 bases lining up with TRBD2. CDR3 length equals 18 residues. V lost 5 bases to trimming and J lost 4 bases; unmatched junction nucleotides: 15. The V gene's germline CDR1 is SGHTA and CDR2 FQGTGA. CDR3 coding DNA: TGTGCCAGCAGCGAAAGCCACTCTTTCGCGGGGGGGTACAATGAGCAGTTCTTC. It translates to CASSESHSFAGGYNEQFF. The whole variable domain, filled in from reference TRBV7-3 and TRBJ2-1, reads GAGVSQTPSNKVTEKGKYVELRCDPISGHTALYWYRQSLGQGPEFLIYFQGTGAADDSGLPNDRFFAVRPEGSVSTLKIQRTERGDSAVYLCASSESHSFAGGYNEQFFGPGTRLTVL.

The count of this clonotype is one. The chain carries TRBV7-9 and TRBJ2-2; D remains unclear. The CDR3 runs 13 residues. V lost 4 bases, J lost 5 bases, and 8 bases lay in between. CDR1 SEHNR and CDR2 FQNEAQ come from the germline V gene (reference sequence). CDR3 protein: CASSSQATGELFF. CDR3 DNA: TGTGCCAGCAGCTCTCAGGCTACCGGGGAGCTGTTTTTT.

There are a few counts of this clonotype. This chain joins TRBV20-1 and TRBJ2-7; TRBD2 matches at 7 bases. This CDR3 contains 15 residues. Germline CDR1 reads DFQATT; CDR2 reads SNEGSKA (reference sequence). V was pared by 6 bases and J by 2 bases, with 13 bases of the junction left unmatched. CDR3 DNA: TGCAGTGCCCCAGGGCGCGGGAGAGAGACCTACGAGCAGTACTTC. Translated, it gives CSAPGRGRETYEQYF.

This clonotype was recorded many times. The chain recombines TRBV7-2 with TRBJ2-7; the match to TRBD2 covers 9 bases. The CDR3 extends over 15 amino acids. The V gene's germline CDR1 is SGHTA and CDR2 FQGNSA. Trimming cost V 5 bases and J 6 bases; bases outside gene matches: 11. In DNA form, the CDR3 reads TGTGCCAGCAGCCCCCTGGGTAGCGGGAGCTCCGAGCAGTACTTC. Residues: CASSPLGSGSSEQYF.

This clonotype was found many times. The chain uses TRBV7-2 and TRBJ2-7, with 10 nucleotides matching TRBD1. This CDR3 is 14 amino acids long. V lost 4 bases, J lost 3 bases, and 3 bases stayed unmatched. Germline CDR1 and CDR2: SGHTA and FQGNSA. CDR3 nucleotide sequence: TGTGCCAGCAGCTGGGACAGGGGAAGCTACGAGCAGTACTTC. Its translation is CASSWDRGSYEQYF.

This clonotype was found a few times. The chain recombines TRBV7-8 with TRBJ1-3, with 8 bases fitting TRBD1. V lost 1 base to trimming and J lost 4 bases; unmatched junction nucleotides: 6. The CDR3 length is 16 residues. CDR1 and CDR2 from the germline V gene are SGHVS and FQNEAQ. The CDR3 here is CASSLVRTGLGNTIYF. The CDR3 DNA reads as TGTGCCAGCAGCTTAGTCCGGACAGGGTTGGGAAACACCATATATTTT.

The J gene is TRBJ2-5, the V gene TRBV28; D possibly matches TRBD1 or TRBD2 (5 bases each). The CDR3 extends over 13 amino acids. CDR1 is MDHEN, CDR2 SYDVKM, per germline. V was trimmed by 6 bases and J by 9 bases, leaving 17 bases between them. The chain's CDR3 is CASRIQDLGAQYF. The CDR3 region has the DNA TGTGCCAGCAGGATACAGGACCTGGGGGCCCAGTACTTC.

The J gene is TRBJ1-5, the V gene TRBV19; maybe TRBD1 (6 bases). The CDR3 is 16 amino acids. The germline V gene encodes CDR1 LNHDA and CDR2 SQIVND (reference sequence). V lost 3 bases, J lost 2 bases, and 14 bases lay in between. DNA for the CDR3: TGTGCCAGTAGTATCGTCGGGCGGGGGCGCAATCAGCCCCAGCATTTT. This encodes CASSIVGRGRNQPQHF.

This clonotype was seen only a few times. The genes are TRBV5-1 and TRBJ2-6, with 8 bases fitting TRBD1. Germline-derived CDR1 and CDR2 are SGHRS and YFSETQ. V was pared by 4 bases and J by 4 bases, with 10 bases of the junction left unmatched. The CDR3 is made up of 17 amino acids. This CDR3 reads CASSPPGQATGANVLTF. The CDR3, as DNA: TGCGCCAGCAGCCCCCCGGGACAGGCTACCGGGGCCAACGTCCTGACTTTC.

The chain is built from TRBV19 and TRBJ2-1; D uncertain. CDR1 and CDR2 (germline): LNHDA, SQIVND (reference sequence). V was cut by 8 bases and J by 2 bases, with 10 bases left in between. This CDR3 is built from 13 residues. CDR3 sequence: CASRLVPYNEQFF. CDR3 DNA sequence: TGTGCCAGTCGGCTAGTTCCCTACAATGAGCAGTTCTTC.

Of note for this clonotype: One end of the junction is discordant with germline, which a read error may explain. The CDR3 is CSVDTLVGQPVF. CDR3 nucleotides: TGCAGCGTTGATACGCTAGTGGGTCAGCCCGTCTTC. V and J are TRBV29-1 and TRBJ2-1; no definite D call. The CDR3 loop spans 12 amino acids. Germline CDR1 reads SQVTM; CDR2 reads ANQGSEA.

This clonotype has at least ten counts. V usage is TRBV7-2 and J usage is TRBJ2-3; D may correspond to TRBD1 or TRBD2 (7 bases each). The CDR3 runs 15 residues. Per the germline V gene, CDR1 is SGHTA and CDR2 is FQGNSA. Trimming stripped 4 bases from V and 6 bases from J, with 17 bases between. The CDR3 bases are TGTGCCAGCAGCTACTTCAGGGGGGGGCCTGATACGCAGTATTTT. Protein sequence: CASSYFRGGPDTQYF.

This clonotype was observed a handful of times. The chain recombines TRBV5-1 with TRBJ1-2, with a weak D call TRBD1 (5 bases). V dropped 0 bases and J dropped 7 bases, with 7 bases sitting between them. This CDR3 comprises 12 residues. Germline CDR1 and CDR2: SGHRS and YFSETQ. The CDR3 DNA follows: TGCGCCAGCAGCTTGGTAGGGGTTGGCTACACCTTC. It is translated as CASSLVGVGYTF. Full variable domain (rest looked up from reference TRBV5-1 and TRBJ1-2): KAGVTQTPRYLIKTRGQQVTLSCSPISGHRSVSWYQQTPGQGLQFLFEYFSETQRNKGNFPGRFSGRQFSNSRSEMNVSTLELGDSALYLCASSLVGVGYTFGSGTRLTVV.

DNA of the CDR3: TGTGCCAGCAGTTACTGGGCTAGCGGGGAGTACGAGCAGTACTTC. This sequence encodes CASSYWASGEYEQYF. V usage is TRBV6-5 and J usage is TRBJ2-7, with 9 bases fitting TRBD2. The V segment lost 1 base and the J segment 4 bases; nucleotides outside the gene matches: 5. Germline CDR1 reads MNHEY; CDR2 reads SVGAGI. CDR3 length: 15 amino acids.

This clonotype was seen repeatedly, ten times or more. The chain has TRBV2 and TRBJ2-2; D may be TRBD1 (6 bases). With 5 bases removed from V and 7 bases from J, the gap between germline ends came to 14 bases. The CDR3 sequence is 14 residues long. From germline, CDR1 is SNHLY and CDR2 FYNNEI. The chain's CDR3 is CASSWDIRGGELFF. For the CDR3, the DNA is TGTGCCAGCAGTTGGGACATCAGGGGCGGGGAGCTGTTTTTT.

This clonotype was picked up many times. This chain connects TRBV20-1 to TRBJ1-2; D gene ambiguous. Germline loops: CDR1 DFQATT, CDR2 SNEGSKA (reference sequence). The CDR3 spans 13 residues. V was cut by 1 base and J by 7 bases, with 13 bases left in between. The CDR3 is CSARAPLGGGYTF. CDR3 DNA: TGCAGTGCTAGAGCGCCCTTGGGCGGTGGCTACACCTTC.